What follows are 27 T cell receptor beta chains derived from one specimen sequenced in a study of blood T cell repertoires in COVID-19. Sequencing used immunoSEQ multiplex PCR; TCRdb keeps in-frame clones, though not all of them. Of some 310,000 clones in the sample, around 90% were seen once. Material: peripheral blood. These receptors came from a woman aged 35 to 49 with COVID-19, enrolled during active disease.

The rearrangement links TRBV3-1 (or the pseudogene TRBV3-2) to TRBJ1-1, with D perhaps TRBD1 (6 bases). Trimming took off 4 bases at V and 5 bases at J, with 20 bases between the two ends. The germline V gene has CDR1 LGHDT and CDR2 YNNKEL (reference sequence). There are 16 residues in the CDR3. For the CDR3, the DNA is TGTGCCAGCAGCCCCCGAGGGGCAGGGGTGGATACTGAAGCTTTCTTT. It encodes CASSPRGAGVDTEAFF.

This clone has a single count. The chain joins TRBV19 to TRBJ1-5; 7 bases are a match to TRBD1. Per germline, CDR1 LNHDA and CDR2 SQIVND (reference sequence). This CDR3 has 16 amino acids. V lost 4 bases and J lost 5; bases outside the gene matches: 11. The CDR3 is CASSRGQLNLDQPQHF. The DNA of the CDR3 is TGTGCCAGTAGTAGGGGACAGTTAAATTTGGATCAGCCCCAGCATTTT. Using reference TRBV19 and TRBJ1-5 for the parts outside the CDR3, the full variable domain is DGGITQSPKYLFRKEGQNVTLSCEQNLNHDAMYWYRQDPGQGLRLIYYSQIVNDFQKGDIAEGYSVSREKKESFPLTVTSAQKNPTAFYLCASSRGQLNLDQPQHFGDGTRLSIL.

The J gene is TRBJ2-5, the V gene TRBV11-2; TRBD2 matches at 10 bases. The CDR3 runs 16 residues. The V segment lost 5 bases and the J segment 5 bases; nucleotides outside the gene matches: 11. CDR1 and CDR2 from the germline V gene are SGHAT and FQNNGV. In DNA, the CDR3 is TGTGCCAGCAGCCCGAATCAGCGGGGGGGTGTGGAGACCCAGTACTTC. Its translation is CASSPNQRGGVETQYF.

This chain uses TRBV3-1 (or the pseudogene TRBV3-2) with TRBJ2-2; 12 bases map to TRBD2. J gave up 1 base and V 4 bases, and 4 bases lay outside the gene matches. Germline V gene sequence: CDR1 LGHDT, CDR2 YNNKEL (reference sequence). CDR3 size: 17 residues. The CDR3 DNA reads as TGTGCCAGCAGCCTCGGACTAGCGGGGAGGAACACCGGGGAGCTGTTTTTT. Its protein product is CASSLGLAGRNTGELFF.

This clone was counted between two and nine times. CDR3 sequence reads: CATSDSWTGRGQYF. CDR3 nucleotide sequence: TGTGCCACCAGTGATTCCTGGACAGGGAGAGGACAGTACTTC. V is TRBV24-1 and J is TRBJ2-7; 8 bases map to TRBD1. Germline CDR1 is KGHDR and CDR2 is SFDVKD. The CDR3 has 14 residues. V lost 2 bases and J lost 10; bases outside the gene matches: 9.

This clone has only one observation. The junction does not match germline at one end; this may be a read error. The rearrangement links TRBV6-4 to TRBJ2-1; a weak D match, TRBD1 (5 bases). The CDR3 length is 14 residues. Germline lookup yields CDR1 MRHNA and CDR2 SNTAGT. CDR3 protein: CASSDSKTGQVLIF. CDR3 nucleotides: TGTGCCAGCAGTGACTCGAAAACAGGCCAAGTGCTGATCTTC.

V and J are TRBV7-9 and TRBJ1-2; D perhaps matches TRBD1 (5 bases). There are 13 residues in the CDR3. The germline V and J ends were trimmed by 5 bases and 4 bases, with 11 bases remaining between them. Germline V gene lookup returns CDR1 SEHNR and CDR2 FQNEAQ (reference sequence). The CDR3 region has the DNA TGTGCCAGCAGCCAGGGATTAGGCTATGGCTACACCTTC. As protein: CASSQGLGYGYTF.

With respect to this clone: The sample carries other DNA sequences with the same CDR3. This chain uses TRBV2 with TRBJ1-1; TRBD1 matches at 7 bases. V lost 0 bases, J lost 8 bases, and 3 bases stayed unmatched. Germline CDR1 reads SNHLY; CDR2 reads FYNNEI. The CDR3 has 13 residues. The CDR3 nucleotides are TGTGCCAGCAGTGAAGCCCGACAGGGAGAAGCTTTCTTT. Encoded protein: CASSEARQGEAFF.

The chain uses TRBV11-3 and TRBJ2-3; the match to TRBD2 covers 10 bases. Germline loops: CDR1 SGHNT, CDR2 YENEEA. This CDR3 spans 16 amino acids. The V gene end was trimmed by 4 bases and the J gene end by 3 bases; junction bases not matched to a gene: 7. The CDR3 spells CASSSGSGGVTDTQYF. The CDR3 DNA is TGTGCCAGCAGCTCAGGGAGCGGGGGGGTTACAGATACGCAGTATTTT.

This clone has just one count. This sequence joins TRBV3-1 (or the pseudogene TRBV3-2) and TRBJ2-2; perhaps TRBD1 as D (6 bases). Germline values: CDR1 LGHDT, CDR2 YNNKEL (reference sequence). Deletions cut 4 bases from V and 6 bases from J, with 12 bases between. This CDR3 contains 14 residues. Written as DNA, the CDR3 is TGTGCCAGCAGCCCGCAGGGGTCGGCCGGGGAGCTGTTTTTT. It yields the protein CASSPQGSAGELFF.

This clone appeared once. The chain joins TRBV28 to TRBJ2-7; D ambiguous. Germline V gives CDR1 MDHEN, CDR2 SYDVKM. CDR3 length equals 11 residues. V lost 7 bases and J lost 4, with 8 bases in between. DNA of the CDR3: TGTGCCAGCATCCAGGAATACGAGCAGTACTTC. It specifies CASIQEYEQYF.

This chain's CDR3 is CASSMDRSGTEAFF. In nucleotides, the CDR3 is TGTGCCAGTAGTATGGACAGATCAGGCACTGAAGCTTTCTTT. The gene calls are TRBV19 and TRBJ1-1; TRBD1 might be the D (6 bases). The germline gives CDR1 LNHDA, CDR2 SQIVND (reference sequence). V was cut by 3 bases and J by 4 bases, with 12 bases left in between. The CDR3 runs 14 residues.

This clone appeared a single time. The chain is built from TRBV15 and TRBJ1-4; D not certain. V was cut by 0 bases and J by 8 bases, with 13 bases left in between. The length of the CDR3 is 15 residues. Germline assignment: CDR1 LNHNV and CDR2 YYDKDF (reference sequence). The DNA for the CDR3 is TGTGCCACCAGCAGAGATCAGACGGGAGGGGAAAAACTGTTTTTT. Translating gives CATSRDQTGGEKLFF. The variable domain in full, completed from reference TRBV15 and TRBJ1-4, reads DAMVIQNPRYQVTQFGKPVTLSCSQTLNHNVMYWYQQKSSQAPKLLFHYYDKDFNNEADTPDNFQSRRPNTSFCFLDIRSPGLGDTAMYLCATSRDQTGGEKLFFGSGTQLSVL.

The rearrangement uses TRBV24-1 and TRBJ2-1, with 10 bases aligning to TRBD1. V was pared by 2 bases and J by 4 bases, with 19 bases of the junction left unmatched. CDR1 is KGHDR, CDR2 SFDVKD, per germline. This CDR3 is 21 amino acids long. The CDR3 coding sequence is TGTGCCACCAGTGATTCGAGAAAGACAGGGGGCGTCGCGGGAGGATACAATGAGCAGTTCTTC. This translates into CATSDSRKTGGVAGGYNEQFF.

This sequence joins TRBV10-3 and TRBJ2-7; D unresolved. V gave up 4 bases and J gave up 7 bases, with 14 bases separating them. CDR1 and CDR2 (germline): ENHRY, SYGVKD. This CDR3 contains 13 residues. CDR3 sequence reads: CAISVDTTWEQYF. CDR3 DNA sequence: TGTGCCATCAGTGTTGATACTACGTGGGAGCAGTACTTC.

This rearrangement joins TRBV11-2 to TRBJ1-3; D call uncertain. V was shortened by 3 bases and J by 0 bases, with 3 bases between the two germline ends. This CDR3 spans 13 amino acids. CDR1 and CDR2 from the germline V gene are SGHAT and FQNNGV. CDR3 in DNA: TGTGCCAGCAGCTTCCTCTCTGGAAACACCATATATTTT. It specifies CASSFLSGNTIYF.

This chain links TRBV7-2 with TRBJ2-7; 9 positions match TRBD1. This CDR3 has 16 residues. Germline lookup yields CDR1 SGHTA and CDR2 FQGNSA. J lost 1 base, V lost 5 bases, and 9 bases had no gene match. CDR3 protein: CASSERDREKSYEQYF. The CDR3 nucleotides are TGTGCCAGCAGCGAGAGGGACAGGGAGAAATCCTACGAGCAGTACTTC. The full variable domain, its missing parts supplied by reference TRBV7-2 and TRBJ2-7, is GAGVSQSPSNKVTEKGKDVELRCDPISGHTALYWYRQSLGQGLEFLIYFQGNSAPDKSGLPSDRFSAERTGGSVSTLTIQRTQQEDSAVYLCASSERDREKSYEQYFGPGTRLTVT.

The CDR3 coding sequence is TGCGCCAGCAGCTTGACAGGGGGCGCGAGGGATCAGCCCCAGCATTTT. This sequence encodes CASSLTGGARDQPQHF. The genes are TRBV5-1 and TRBJ1-5, with TRBD1 matching 9 bases. With V trimmed by 1 base and J by 5 bases, 7 bases remained unmatched. The CDR3 spans 16 residues. In germline, CDR1 is SGHRS, CDR2 YFSETQ.

This rearrangement joins TRBV7-8 to TRBJ2-7, with D tentatively TRBD1 (6 bases). V was pared by 5 bases and J by 0 bases, with 14 bases between. From germline, CDR1 is SGHVS and CDR2 FQNEAQ. This CDR3 comprises 15 residues. CDR3 sequence: CASSPRTADSYEQYF. CDR3 nucleotide sequence: TGTGCCAGCAGCCCGCGGACAGCCGACTCCTACGAGCAGTACTTC.

The genes are TRBV28 and TRBJ1-1, with a weak D call TRBD1 (6 bases). V was shortened by 5 bases and J by 3 bases, with 10 bases between the two germline ends. There are 13 residues in the CDR3. Germline V gene lookup returns CDR1 MDHEN and CDR2 SYDVKM. In DNA, the CDR3 is TGTGCCAGCAGTCTACAGGGTTACACTGAAGCTTTCTTT. Its translation is CASSLQGYTEAFF.

This chain links TRBV27 with TRBJ2-3, with a possible D match to TRBD2 (5 bases). The CDR3 is made up of 16 amino acids. Germline lookup yields CDR1 MNHEY and CDR2 SMNVEV (reference sequence). Between the trimmed V and J ends, which lost 3 bases and 7 bases, there was a span of 20 bases. CDR3 in DNA: TGTGCCAGCAGTTTTAGGGCGGGTCCCCCTCCGTATACGCAGTATTTT. This codes for CASSFRAGPPPYTQYF.

This chain connects TRBV6-6 to TRBJ1-2; 10 bases fit TRBD1. There are 16 residues in the CDR3. J lost 0 bases, V lost 6 bases, and 7 bases had no gene match. Germline CDR1 reads MNHNY; CDR2 reads SVGAGI (reference sequence). This CDR3 is CASSRGTGVSNYGYTF. As DNA, the CDR3 is TGTGCCAGCAGCCGCGGGACAGGGGTTTCTAACTATGGCTACACCTTC.

V is TRBV15 and J is TRBJ2-1, with D perhaps matching TRBD1 (6 bases). The V end was cut by 1 base, the J end by 16 bases, with 14 bases between. In germline, CDR1 is LNHNV, CDR2 YYDKDF (reference sequence). The CDR3 loop spans 12 amino acids. CDR3 DNA: TGTGCCACCAGCAGAGGGAACAGGGAACAATTCTTC. Its protein is CATSRGNREQFF.

This clone was detected once. This chain uses TRBV12-3 or TRBV12-4 with TRBJ1-6; D not certain. Trimming took off 3 bases at V and 8 bases at J, with 8 bases between the two ends. The CDR3 length is 13 residues. CDR3 nucleotide sequence: TGTGCCAGCAGTTTGCGGGAGGATTCACCCCTCCACTTT. Translation gives CASSLREDSPLHF.

CDR3 region: CASSLGQMNTEAFF. CDR3 nucleotide sequence: TGTGCCAGCAGTTTGGGACAGATGAACACTGAAGCTTTCTTT. The chain joins TRBV27 to TRBJ1-1, with 7 bases matching TRBD1. V was clipped by 3 bases and J by 0 bases; unmatched bases: 1. Looked up from germline, CDR1 is MNHEY and CDR2 is SMNVEV (reference sequence). This CDR3 spans 14 amino acids.

The rearrangement uses TRBV3-1 (or the pseudogene TRBV3-2) and TRBJ2-7, with 7 bases aligning to TRBD1. V gave up 1 base and J gave up 3 bases; unmatched junction bases: 3. Germline-derived CDR1 and CDR2 are LGHDT and YNNKEL (reference sequence). This CDR3 is built from 14 residues. The CDR3 DNA sequence: TGTGCCAGCAGCCAAGGGACAGGAAACTACGAGCAGTACTTC. Translation gives CASSQGTGNYEQYF.

This rearrangement joins TRBV13 to TRBJ2-7, with 9 bases fitting TRBD1. The length of the CDR3 is 15 residues. The junction had 6 bases not matched to a gene; V was cut back by 0 bases and J by 6 bases. Germline assignment: CDR1 PRHDT and CDR2 FYEKMQ (reference sequence). The CDR3 sequence is CASSLGGQGRGEQYF. CDR3 nucleotide sequence: TGTGCCAGCAGCTTAGGGGGACAGGGCCGGGGCGAGCAGTACTTC.